The sequence of this T cell receptor beta chain was determined in a study of response to subunit inactivated influenza vaccine. V lost 0 bases and J lost 8, with 19 bases in between. The length of the CDR3 is 16 residues. Germline V gene sequence: CDR1 SGHRS, CDR2 YFSETQ. This clonotype was seen more than once but under ten times. TCRdb reprocessed the RT-PCR reads with MiXCR, giving one entry per CDR3 protein. The data show 400,000 to 550,000 distinct CDR3 sequences, 25% seen once. The receptor was isolated from a man aged 50-59 years who received an inactivated influenza vaccine. The source was CD4+ T cells sorted from PBMCs, collected about 5 days after vaccination. V usage is TRBV5-1 and J usage is TRBJ2-3, with D possibly matching TRBD2 (5 bases). The CDR3 protein is CASSLAHVEPAGTQYF. CDR3 bases: TGCGCCAGCAGCTTGGCCCATGTGGAGCCGGCGGGTACGCAGTATTTT.